This is a list of T cell receptor beta chains from one sample in a study of T cell changes during pregnancy in multiple sclerosis. The table came from immunoSEQ multiplex PCR; TCRdb's copy has only in-frame clones and leaves some out. Of 40,000 to 55,000 clones listed, under 95% are singletons. This specimen was CD4+ T cells from peripheral blood mononuclear cells, taken in the third trimester of pregnancy. These TCRs come from a female donor with multiple sclerosis, enrolled in a pregnancy study. The CDR3 runs from the conserved cysteine through the conserved F or W.

v_gene	j_gene	CDR3aa
TRBV2	TRBJ1-3	CASSILDRGSGNTIYF
TRBV9	TRBJ2-1	CASSQRTSGYDNEQFF
TRBV18	TRBJ2-3	CASSPPGHSTDTQYF
TRBV7-6	TRBJ1-3	CASSLALGLSSGNTIYF
TRBV11-3	TRBJ2-5	CASSRSLAGGFQETQYF
TRBV4-3	TRBJ1-6	CASSQDPGESSYNSPLHF
TRBV29-1	TRBJ1-2	CSVSLGYTF
TRBV5-1	TRBJ1-5	CASSTTGGNQPQHF
TRBV28	TRBJ2-7	CASSLKRYEQYF
TRBV15	TRBJ1-2	CATSRDSGTGREFTF
TRBV19	TRBJ2-1	CASSILAAGEQFF
TRBV27	TRBJ2-3	CASSLIAGETDTQYF
TRBV28	TRBJ2-7	CASSAQRDSYEQYF
TRBV10-3	TRBJ1-2	CAITDRQGRNYGYTF
TRBV12-5	TRBJ1-1	CASGHSPDSSEAFF
TRBV7-3	TRBJ2-3	CASSLRSSRDTDTQYF
TRBV6-5	TRBJ2-2	CASSTGTGSAGELFF
TRBV7-2	TRBJ1-5	CASSWGRGQNQPQHF
TRBV5-4	TRBJ2-7	CASSLIQGHEQYF